Shown below are 26 T cell receptor beta chains from a single sample sequenced in a study of cytomegalovirus exposure and HLA in healthy donors (dated by TCRdb to about 2017). The library came from the immunoSEQ multiplex PCR assay. For the multiplex PCR, a mixture combining 60 forward primers for TCR Vbeta segments and 13 reverse primers for TCR Jbeta segments was used. TCRdb stores this immuneACCESS table with in-frame sequences only. Part of the clones is absent; in the studies checked, under half of the shortfall reflects unresolved V genes, and no reason is known for the rest. In this sample the table shows approximately 77,000 clones, about 71% of which occur a single time. 7% to 7.5% of the sample is held by the ten biggest clonotypes. Sequencing used PBMCs. The origin of the receptors is a woman aged 40 to 55 in good health and CMV-seronegative.

The V gene is TRBV28, the J gene TRBJ1-1; weak D call: TRBD1 (6 bases). V was clipped by 3 bases and J by 2 bases, with 25 bases between them. Germline CDR1 is MDHEN and CDR2 is SYDVKM. The CDR3 is 19 amino acids. The CDR3 loop reads CASSFPPLDSPLQNTEAFF. Written as DNA, the CDR3 is TGTGCCAGCAGTTTTCCCCCCTTGGACAGTCCTCTACAAAACACTGAAGCTTTCTTT.

This clone was detected ten times or more. The chain joins TRBV7-6 to TRBJ2-2; 9 bases fit TRBD1. The J segment lost 2 bases and the V segment lost 3 bases, leaving 4 bases of the junction unmatched. CDR1 is SGHVS and CDR2 is FNYEAQ in the germline V gene. CDR3 length: 16 amino acids. CDR3 sequence: CASSLVTGGNTGELFF. The CDR3 coding sequence is TGTGCCAGCAGCTTGGTGACAGGGGGTAACACCGGGGAGCTGTTTTTT.

J is TRBJ1-2 and V is TRBV27, with D unclear. The CDR3 totals 13 residues. From germline, CDR1 is MNHEY and CDR2 SMNVEV (reference sequence). V was pared by 6 bases and J by 2 bases, with 10 bases between. The CDR3 sequence is CASRPLGNYGYTF. CDR3 coding DNA: TGTGCCAGCAGACCTCTCGGGAACTATGGCTACACCTTC.

CDR3: CASTDRGLTNSPLHF. Here the CDR3 DNA reads TGTGCCAGTACCGACAGGGGGCTAACTAATTCACCCCTCCACTTT. The chain uses TRBV7-9 and TRBJ1-6; the match to TRBD1 covers 10 bases. Looked up from germline, CDR1 is SEHNR and CDR2 is FQNEAQ (reference sequence). V shed 9 bases and J 6 bases; nucleotides not matched to a gene: 8. The CDR3 has 15 amino acids.

The rearrangement joins TRBV7-8 to TRBJ1-2; possibly TRBD1 for D (5 bases). Trimming removed 1 base from V and 5 bases from J, with 23 bases in between. The CDR3 is 18 residues long. The germline CDR1 and CDR2 sequences are SGHVS and FQNEAQ. The CDR3 bases are TGTGCCAGCAGCTTAGGCGGGGGTCTCGCAACTCAAATATATGGCTACACCTTC. Translation: CASSLGGGLATQIYGYTF.

The rearrangement uses TRBV9 and TRBJ2-5; D possibly corresponds to TRBD2 (5 bases). In germline, CDR1 is SGDLS, CDR2 YYNGEE. The CDR3 length is 16 residues. The V and J ends lost 4 bases and 6 bases respectively, with 22 bases between them. The CDR3 loop reads CASSTRDSFSGKTQYF. The CDR3 region has the DNA TGTGCCAGCAGCACCCGCGACTCATTCTCGGGAAAGACCCAGTACTTC.

This clone was counted only a few times. The chain carries TRBV2 and TRBJ1-1, with unresolved D. The V end lost 4 bases, the J end lost 4 bases, and 7 bases lay between the germline ends. The CDR3 has 12 residues. The germline V gene encodes CDR1 SNHLY and CDR2 FYNNEI. The CDR3 protein is CASSGRLTEAFF. For the CDR3, the DNA is TGTGCCAGCAGTGGGCGGCTCACTGAAGCTTTCTTT.

The genes are TRBV5-3 and TRBJ1-1; 7 nucleotides agree with TRBD1. TRBV5-3 is marked as an open reading frame, function uncertain. V gave up 0 bases and J gave up 4 bases; unmatched junction bases: 12. CDR3 length equals 17 residues. The CDR3 loop is CARSLDSGGNFGTEAFF. The CDR3 DNA reads as TGTGCCAGAAGCTTGGATTCAGGGGGGAACTTTGGCACTGAAGCTTTCTTT.

This clone has a handful of counts. The rearrangement uses TRBV10-2 and TRBJ2-1; 9 bases line up with TRBD1. This CDR3 has 12 residues. The V gene's germline CDR1 is WSHSY and CDR2 SAAADI. The junction had 4 bases not matched to a gene; V was cut back by 7 bases and J by 9 bases. The CDR3: CASMGTGLEQFF. In DNA, the CDR3 is TGCGCCAGCATGGGGACAGGGCTTGAGCAGTTCTTC.

The CDR3: CASTPSTGLGWNTGELFF. In DNA form, the CDR3 reads TGTGCCAGCACCCCCTCCACAGGGTTGGGTTGGAACACCGGGGAGCTGTTTTTT. This chain uses TRBV7-6 with TRBJ2-2; tentatively, D is TRBD1 (6 bases). The CDR3 is 18 residues long. V was cut by 7 bases and J by 1 base, with 22 bases left in between. Germline CDR1 is SGHVS and CDR2 is FNYEAQ.

Many counts were recorded for this clone. This chain joins TRBV4-1 and TRBJ2-4; TRBD2 agrees at 12 bases. From germline, CDR1 is MGHRA and CDR2 YSYEKL. J was trimmed by 5 bases and V by 1 base; bases with no gene match: 0. CDR3 length: 15 amino acids. CDR3 in amino acids: CASSQGLAGENIQYF. CDR3 DNA: TGCGCCAGCAGCCAAGGACTAGCGGGGGAAAACATTCAGTACTTC.

This chain links TRBV5-5 with TRBJ1-5; D remains ambiguous. The germline CDR1 and CDR2 sequences are SGHKS and YYEKEE (reference sequence). V lost 0 bases and J lost 2, with 6 bases in between. The CDR3 sequence is 14 residues long. CDR3 bases: TGTGCCAGCAGCTTGGGACACCGCAATCAGCCCCAGCATTTT. As protein: CASSLGHRNQPQHF.

This clone came up a few times. V and J are TRBV9 and TRBJ2-2; D not certain. Per germline, CDR1 SGDLS and CDR2 YYNGEE. This CDR3 comprises 16 residues. With 0 bases removed from V and 3 bases from J, the gap between germline ends came to 12 bases. This CDR3 is CASSVGEAPDTGELFF. For the CDR3, the DNA is TGTGCCAGCAGCGTAGGCGAGGCTCCGGACACCGGGGAGCTGTTTTTT.

The chain is built from TRBV6-6 and TRBJ2-7, with 7 positions matching TRBD1. The CDR3 is 13 residues long. Germline CDR1 and CDR2: MNHNY and SVGAGI (reference sequence). V was clipped by 2 bases and J by 6 bases; unmatched bases: 4. The CDR3 protein is CASSYGAGGEQYF. In nucleotides, the CDR3 is TGTGCCAGCAGTTACGGGGCAGGGGGCGAGCAGTACTTC.

CDR3 loop: CASSINSGPGNTIYF. Here the CDR3 DNA reads TGTGCCAGTAGTATAAATTCTGGCCCGGGAAACACCATATATTTT. The rearrangement joins TRBV19 to TRBJ1-3; D is unresolved. CDR3 length: 15 residues. V lost 2 bases and J 4 bases, leaving 12 bases between the germline ends. Looked up from germline, CDR1 is LNHDA and CDR2 is SQIVND (reference sequence).

The rearrangement links TRBV7-2 to TRBJ1-2; D is unclear. This CDR3 comprises 13 residues. V lost 3 bases, J lost 3 bases, and 8 bases lay in between. Germline V CDR1 and CDR2: SGHTA, FQGNSA. The CDR3: CASSFTADYGYTF. CDR3 bases: TGTGCCAGCAGCTTTACAGCTGACTATGGCTACACCTTC. The variable domain in full, with the rest retrieved from reference TRBV7-2 and TRBJ1-2, is GAGVSQSPSNKVTEKGKDVELRCDPISGHTALYWYRQSLGQGLEFLIYFQGNSAPDKSGLPSDRFSAERTGGSVSTLTIQRTQQEDSAVYLCASSFTADYGYTFGSGTRLTVV.

This clone was seen only once. The chain combines TRBV18 with TRBJ1-3; no definite D call. V lost 0 bases and J 0 bases, leaving 9 bases between the germline ends. Germline CDR1 is KGHSH and CDR2 is LQKENI. CDR3 length: 16 amino acids. CDR3 DNA sequence: TGTGCCAGCTCACCACCTGGTACGAGCTCTGGAAACACCATATATTTT. This codes for CASSPPGTSSGNTIYF.

V usage is TRBV30 and J usage is TRBJ2-1; the match to TRBD1 covers 10 bases. V shed 4 bases and J 2 bases; nucleotides not matched to a gene: 14. CDR3 size: 18 residues. Germline CDR1 reads GTSNPN; CDR2 reads SVGIG (reference sequence). CDR3: CAWKGPPGTGAPYNEQFF. The CDR3 bases are TGTGCCTGGAAGGGGCCCCCCGGGACAGGGGCGCCCTACAATGAGCAGTTCTTC.

This clone showed up just a few times. V usage is TRBV19 and J usage is TRBJ2-2, with 7 bases that match TRBD1. The CDR3 is 17 amino acids. Germline V gene data show CDR1 as LNHDA and CDR2 as SQIVND (reference sequence). V lost 2 bases and J lost 2; bases outside the gene matches: 8. CDR3: CASSIWAGGINTGELFF. The CDR3 DNA sequence: TGTGCCAGTAGTATATGGGCAGGGGGTATCAACACCGGGGAGCTGTTTTTT.

This clone was seen more than once but under ten times. The chain combines TRBV6-6 with TRBJ2-1; 9 bases fit TRBD2. This CDR3 has 15 residues. Per the germline V gene, CDR1 is MNHNY and CDR2 is SVGAGI (reference sequence). V lost 4 bases, J lost 3 bases, and 4 bases stayed unmatched. CDR3 protein: CASSSSGELYNEQFF. In nucleotides, the CDR3 is TGTGCCAGCAGTTCTAGCGGGGAACTCTACAATGAGCAGTTCTTC.

The chain is built from TRBV2 and TRBJ2-5, with TRBD1 as a possible D gene (6 bases). CDR3 length: 14 residues. The germline CDR1 and CDR2 sequences are SNHLY and FYNNEI. Between the trimmed V and J ends, which lost 6 bases and 4 bases, there was a span of 15 bases. The CDR3 reads CASRTTGYGETQYF. For the CDR3, the DNA is TGTGCCAGCAGGACCACAGGGTACGGAGAGACCCAGTACTTC.

The DNA of the CDR3 is TGCAGCGTCCCTCCGGGGAGCGCTATCAACAATGAGCAGTTCTTC. It specifies CSVPPGSAINNEQFF. The chain couples TRBV29-1 to TRBJ2-1; a possible D gene is TRBD2 (5 bases). CDR3 length equals 15 residues. Germline V CDR1 and CDR2: SQVTM, ANQGSEA. The V gene lost 6 bases and the J gene lost 5 bases, with 20 bases spanning the gap.

The rearrangement joins TRBV4-1 to TRBJ2-7; 7 bases are a match to TRBD2. The V gene end was trimmed by 3 bases and the J gene end by 3 bases; junction bases not matched to a gene: 2. This CDR3 has 13 amino acids. Germline V gives CDR1 MGHRA, CDR2 YSYEKL. For the CDR3, the DNA is TGCGCCAGCAGCCAGGCTAGCGGCTACGAGCAGTACTTC. Translation gives CASSQASGYEQYF.

In its sample, this clone was seen a few times. V usage is TRBV18 and J usage is TRBJ2-1; 12 bases align to TRBD2. Unmatched junction bases numbered 12, after V lost 6 bases and J lost 9 bases. CDR1 is KGHSH, CDR2 LQKENI, per germline. This CDR3 has 16 amino acids. The CDR3 loop reads CASSPLAGGPIGEQFF. The CDR3 DNA reads as TGTGCCAGCTCCCCTCTAGCGGGAGGGCCAATCGGTGAGCAGTTCTTC.

The genes are TRBV7-2 and TRBJ2-1, with a weak D call TRBD1 (6 bases). V lost 1 base and J 12 bases, leaving 22 bases between the germline ends. Per germline, CDR1 SGHTA and CDR2 FQGNSA. The CDR3 consists of 16 residues. The CDR3 coding sequence is TGTGCCAGCAGCTTAGGTCCGGCAGGGGCATGGGTATGGCAGTTCTTC. This encodes CASSLGPAGAWVWQFF.

The rearrangement uses TRBV5-1 and TRBJ2-2; 11 bases match TRBD2. CDR1 and CDR2 (germline): SGHRS, YFSETQ. This CDR3 region has 14 residues. V was clipped by 4 bases and J by 7 bases; unmatched bases: 3. Written as DNA, the CDR3 is TGCGCCAGCAGCCGACTAGCGGGGAACGGGGAGCTGTTTTTT. As protein: CASSRLAGNGELFF.